This T cell receptor beta chain was identified during a study of blood T cell repertoires in COVID-19. Study-level information: Sources were T cells, B-cell-depleted T cells, or PBMCs; the material itself was cDNA or gDNA.

Germline V CDR1 and CDR2: MNHEY, SVGAGI. The ends lost 8 bases at V and 10 bases at J; junction bases unmatched: 7. This CDR3 spans 13 amino acids. In the source study's methods: From reference gene primer amplification, estimates of nucleated cell counts were derived. TCRdb's copy holds only in-frame clones and misses some; the assay was immunoSEQ multiplex PCR. V, J and clone size derive from that table, while D and trimming were established from the DNA sequence. Here the sample spans 150,000 or so clones, roughly 73% being singletons. The receptor was derived from a woman aged 45-65 years with active or convalescent COVID-19. Sequencing was carried out using peripheral blood. The chain is built from TRBV6-5 and TRBJ1-6, with 8 bases that match TRBD1. CDR3 DNA sequence: TGTGCCAGCTGGGACAGGAAAAGATCACCCCTCCACTTT. Translated: CASWDRKRSPLHF.